Listed below are T cell receptor beta chains from one sample, sequenced in a study of blood T cell repertoires in COVID-19. Some clones are missing from TCRdb's copy, which holds only in-frame ones; the method was immunoSEQ multiplex PCR. The data hold some 330,000 clones, with roughly 90% observed a single time. The sequenced material came from peripheral blood. These receptors all stem from a woman aged 45-65 years with active or convalescent COVID-19. Each CDR3 is given with its conserved first and last residue. A D gene is named only where the DNA matches it firmly. Expanded clones are given a class, and other clones once, few, many or no size at all.

j_gene: TRBJ1-5; v_gene: TRBV18; abundance: -; len: 13; d_gene: TRBD1; CDR3nt: TGTGCCAGCTCATCCGACAGGGATCAGCCCCAGCATTTT; CDR3aa: CASSSDRDQPQHF
j_gene: TRBJ2-7; v_gene: TRBV5-1; abundance: -; len: 16; d_gene: TRBD1; CDR3nt: TGCGCCAGCAGCTTGACTCGGACAGGGGATTCCTACGAGCAGTACTTC; CDR3aa: CASSLTRTGDSYEQYF
j_gene: TRBJ2-3; v_gene: TRBV10-3; abundance: -; len: 12; d_gene: -; CDR3nt: TGTGCCATCAGTATGAACGGGGATACGCAGTATTTT; CDR3aa: CAISMNGDTQYF
j_gene: TRBJ2-7; v_gene: TRBV3-1/TRBV3-2; abundance: -; len: 15; d_gene: -; CDR3nt: TGTGCCAGCAGCCAACCGGGACTGGGGATTTACGAGCAGTACTTC; CDR3aa: CASSQPGLGIYEQYF
j_gene: TRBJ2-1; v_gene: TRBV27; abundance: -; len: 17; d_gene: -; CDR3nt: TGTGCCAGCAGACAGCTGGGGAAACAGGGAACCTACAATGAGCAGTTCTTC; CDR3aa: CASRQLGKQGTYNEQFF
j_gene: TRBJ2-7; v_gene: TRBV19; abundance: few; len: 14; d_gene: -; CDR3nt: TGTGCCAGTAGTCCTTGGGACACTCTTTCGGAGCAGTACTTC; CDR3aa: CASSPWDTLSEQYF
j_gene: TRBJ2-1; v_gene: TRBV5-1; abundance: -; len: 13; d_gene: -; CDR3nt: TGCGCCAGCTCCCCCGAGAATGACAATGAGCAGTTCTTC; CDR3aa: CASSPENDNEQFF
j_gene: TRBJ2-1; v_gene: TRBV5-1; abundance: -; len: 16; d_gene: TRBD2; CDR3nt: TGCGCCAGCAGCTCCCAATTGACTAGCGGGAGTTATGAGCAGTTCTTC; CDR3aa: CASSSQLTSGSYEQFF
j_gene: TRBJ2-1; v_gene: TRBV27; abundance: -; len: 20; d_gene: TRBD2; CDR3nt: TGTGCCAGCAGTTTTAGGTCGGGGACTAGCGGGCCTGCCTCCTACAATGAGCAGTTCTTC; CDR3aa: CASSFRSGTSGPASYNEQFF
j_gene: TRBJ2-1; v_gene: TRBV19; abundance: -; len: 14; d_gene: -; CDR3nt: TGTGCCAGTAGTATGTCCCTAGGTCTAGATGAGCAGTTCTTC; CDR3aa: CASSMSLGLDEQFF
j_gene: TRBJ2-7; v_gene: TRBV10-1; abundance: -; len: 16; d_gene: -; CDR3nt: TGCGCCAGCAGTGAGTCAAGAGTCTCAGGTTCCTACGAGCAGTACTTC; CDR3aa: CASSESRVSGSYEQYF
j_gene: TRBJ1-5; v_gene: TRBV30; abundance: -; len: 16; d_gene: TRBD1; CDR3nt: TGTGCCTGTCCCGGGACAGGGGGCTTATGCAATCAGCCCCAGCATTTT; CDR3aa: CACPGTGGLCNQPQHF
j_gene: TRBJ2-1; v_gene: TRBV11-2; abundance: -; len: 13; d_gene: TRBD1; CDR3nt: TGTGCCAGTCTGGGACAGGGGGGGAATGAGCAGTTCTTC; CDR3aa: CASLGQGGNEQFF
j_gene: TRBJ1-1; v_gene: TRBV7-8; abundance: -; len: 16; d_gene: TRBD1; CDR3nt: TGTGCCAGCAGCTATCCGGGACAGGGGATAGACGCTGAAGCTTTCTTT; CDR3aa: CASSYPGQGIDAEAFF
j_gene: TRBJ1-5; v_gene: TRBV2; abundance: -; len: 14; d_gene: -; CDR3nt: TGTGCCAGCGGTAGGGGAAGTGGCAATCAGCCCCAGCATTTT; CDR3aa: CASGRGSGNQPQHF
j_gene: TRBJ2-7; v_gene: TRBV11-2; abundance: -; len: 17; d_gene: TRBD1; CDR3nt: TGTGCCAGCAGCCGAAGGTCTGTTTGGGACAGGGCCGGGGAGCAGTACTTC; CDR3aa: CASSRRSVWDRAGEQYF
j_gene: TRBJ1-2; v_gene: TRBV4-2; abundance: -; len: 18; d_gene: TRBD1; CDR3nt: TGTGCCAGCAGCCAAGATAGGTCCCCGGGACAGGTAAACTATGGCTACACCTTC; CDR3aa: CASSQDRSPGQVNYGYTF
j_gene: TRBJ2-4; v_gene: TRBV24-1; abundance: -; len: 15; d_gene: TRBD2; CDR3nt: TGTGCCACCAGTGAGGGGGGGGGAGCCAAAAACATTCAGTACTTC; CDR3aa: CATSEGGGAKNIQYF
j_gene: TRBJ1-1; v_gene: TRBV29-1; abundance: -; len: 10; d_gene: -; CDR3nt: TGCAGCGTTGCAGTACCTGAAGCTTTCTTT; CDR3aa: CSVAVPEAFF
j_gene: TRBJ1-6; v_gene: TRBV9; abundance: -; len: 15; d_gene: -; CDR3nt: TGTGCCAGCAGCGTAGGGGGCCATTCGAATTCACCCCTCCACTTT; CDR3aa: CASSVGGHSNSPLHF
j_gene: TRBJ2-1; v_gene: TRBV9; abundance: -; len: 16; d_gene: TRBD2; CDR3nt: TGTGCCAGCAGCGTAGGTCAGCTAGCGGGAGGCAATGAGCAGTTCTTC; CDR3aa: CASSVGQLAGGNEQFF
j_gene: TRBJ1-1; v_gene: TRBV7-9; abundance: -; len: 15; d_gene: TRBD1; CDR3nt: TGTGCCAGCAGCCCAAGACAGGGGCTGAACACTGAAGCTTTCTTT; CDR3aa: CASSPRQGLNTEAFF
j_gene: TRBJ1-4; v_gene: TRBV5-1; abundance: -; len: 14; d_gene: -; CDR3nt: TGCGCCAGCCGGGGTGGCGGGGGTGGTGAAAAACTGTTTTTT; CDR3aa: CASRGGGGGEKLFF
j_gene: TRBJ1-6; v_gene: TRBV7-2; abundance: once; len: 15; d_gene: TRBD1; CDR3nt: TGTGCCAGCAGCACCGACTGGACAGGGAGTTCACCCCTCCACTTT; CDR3aa: CASSTDWTGSSPLHF
j_gene: TRBJ2-4; v_gene: TRBV4-3; abundance: -; len: 17; d_gene: -; CDR3nt: TGCGCCAGCAGCCAAGGACTAGGGGCCCCCCTTATGAACATTCAGTACTTC; CDR3aa: CASSQGLGAPLMNIQYF
j_gene: TRBJ2-7; v_gene: TRBV27; abundance: -; len: 14; d_gene: -; CDR3nt: TGTGCCAGCAGTGCGGCGGCAGCTTCCTACGAGCAGTACTTC; CDR3aa: CASSAAAASYEQYF
j_gene: TRBJ1-6; v_gene: TRBV18; abundance: -; len: 15; d_gene: -; CDR3nt: TGTGCCAGCTCACCAACTAACGGATTGCATTCACCCCTCCACTTT; CDR3aa: CASSPTNGLHSPLHF
j_gene: TRBJ2-2; v_gene: TRBV27; abundance: -; len: 15; d_gene: -; CDR3nt: TGTGCCAGCACCCGACAGGGAGGCGGCGCCGGGGAGCTGTTTTTT; CDR3aa: CASTRQGGGAGELFF
j_gene: TRBJ2-3; v_gene: TRBV2; abundance: -; len: 15; d_gene: -; CDR3nt: TGTGCCAGCAGCCAAGGGGTAACCAGCACAGATACGCAGTATTTT; CDR3aa: CASSQGVTSTDTQYF
j_gene: TRBJ1-4; v_gene: TRBV2; abundance: -; len: 15; d_gene: -; CDR3nt: TGTGCCAGCAGTGCCGACGGAGCAACTAATGAAAAACTGTTTTTT; CDR3aa: CASSADGATNEKLFF
j_gene: TRBJ1-2; v_gene: TRBV9; abundance: -; len: 15; d_gene: TRBD1; CDR3nt: TGTGCCAGCAGCAAACGGACAGGGGCTAACTATGGCTACACCTTC; CDR3aa: CASSKRTGANYGYTF
j_gene: TRBJ2-6; v_gene: TRBV6-1; abundance: -; len: 16; d_gene: -; CDR3nt: TGTGCCAGCAGTGAAGTGTCGTTCTCTGGGGCCAACGTCCTGACTTTC; CDR3aa: CASSEVSFSGANVLTF
j_gene: TRBJ2-1; v_gene: TRBV7-2; abundance: -; len: 14; d_gene: -; CDR3nt: TGTGCCAGCAGCTTAGTTCCTAGCGTGAATGAGCAGTTCTTC; CDR3aa: CASSLVPSVNEQFF
j_gene: TRBJ2-1; v_gene: TRBV4-3; abundance: -; len: 15; d_gene: TRBD2; CDR3nt: TGCGCCAGCAGCCGAGGACTAGCGGGGGAAAATGAGCAGTTCTTC; CDR3aa: CASSRGLAGENEQFF
j_gene: TRBJ1-4; v_gene: TRBV6-4; abundance: -; len: 16; d_gene: -; CDR3nt: TGTGCCAGCAGTGACCGGACACAAGCGCCTAATGAAAAACTGTTTTTT; CDR3aa: CASSDRTQAPNEKLFF
j_gene: TRBJ2-3; v_gene: TRBV7-2; abundance: -; len: 16; d_gene: TRBD2; CDR3nt: TGTGCCAGCAGCTTTCTAGCGGGTAAAAACACAGATACGCAGTATTTT; CDR3aa: CASSFLAGKNTDTQYF
j_gene: TRBJ1-1; v_gene: TRBV19; abundance: -; len: 15; d_gene: TRBD1; CDR3nt: TGTGCCAGTAGTACCCGACAGGGGGTGAACACTGAAGCTTTCTTT; CDR3aa: CASSTRQGVNTEAFF
j_gene: TRBJ2-2; v_gene: TRBV7-3; abundance: once; len: 15; d_gene: -; CDR3nt: TGTGCCAGCAGCTCCCTGGAGCTGAACACCGGGGAGCTGTTTTTT; CDR3aa: CASSSLELNTGELFF
j_gene: TRBJ2-6; v_gene: TRBV19; abundance: -; len: 15; d_gene: TRBD1; CDR3nt: TGTGCCAGTACCGCGACAGGGTCTGGGGCCAACGTCCTGACTTTC; CDR3aa: CASTATGSGANVLTF
j_gene: TRBJ2-3; v_gene: TRBV2; abundance: once; len: 16; d_gene: TRBD2; CDR3nt: TGTGCCAGCAGTGAAGAAGGAGCGGGGATCACAGATACGCAGTATTTT; CDR3aa: CASSEEGAGITDTQYF
j_gene: TRBJ1-2; v_gene: TRBV6-5; abundance: -; len: 13; d_gene: -; CDR3nt: TGTGCCAGCGGTCCAACAGGGATCTATGGCTACACCTTC; CDR3aa: CASGPTGIYGYTF
j_gene: TRBJ2-3; v_gene: TRBV19; abundance: -; len: 15; d_gene: TRBD1; CDR3nt: TGTGCCAGTAGTCCCCCGGGACAGGGGTCCCCGGCGCAGTATTTT; CDR3aa: CASSPPGQGSPAQYF